The rows below give T cell receptor beta chains drawn from one sample of a study of T cells after yellow fever vaccination. One entry per CDR3 protein, called by TCRdb with MiXCR from the 5' RACE reads. The data contain 150,000 to 200,000 distinct CDR3 sequences, almost 7% of them singletons. Sample: CD4+ T cells sorted from PBMCs, taken 5 days after the first yellow fever vaccination. Receptors originate from a man younger than 35 who received the YFV17D yellow fever vaccine. The CDR3 runs from the conserved cysteine through the conserved F or W. Each record gives: J gene, clone size, D gene, V gene, CDR3 protein, CDR3 DNA. The D gene is left open where the match is weak. A clone size is listed for some rows: how often the clone was seen (once, few, many), or a class if it is expanded.

TRBJ1-3,-,-,TRBV9,CASSVGIGTISGNTIYF,TGTGCCAGCAGCGTAGGAATAGGGACAATCTCTGGAAACACCATATATTTT
TRBJ2-5,many,-,TRBV27,CASSRARGHSGETQYF,TGTGCCAGCAGCCGAGCGAGGGGCCACTCAGGGGAGACCCAGTACTTC
TRBJ2-3,-,TRBD2,TRBV6-1,CASRVLAGGSADTQYF,TGTGCCAGCAGGGTATTGGCGGGGGGCTCCGCAGATACGCAGTATTTT
TRBJ2-5,few,TRBD2,TRBV7-2,CATRLAGGRETQYF,TGTGCCACCAGACTAGCGGGGGGCCGCGAGACCCAGTACTTC
TRBJ2-3,many,-,TRBV7-2,CASSSRWVGTDTQYF,TGTGCCAGCAGCTCTCGTTGGGTGGGCACAGATACGCAGTATTTT
TRBJ2-4,many,-,TRBV11-2,CASTPGAGGLAKNIQYF,TGTGCCAGCACCCCCGGAGCGGGCGGTTTAGCCAAAAACATTCAGTACTTC
TRBJ2-1,many,TRBD2,TRBV25-1,CASRTGTSGGNEQFF,TGTGCCAGCAGGACCGGGACTAGCGGGGGAAATGAGCAGTTCTTC
TRBJ2-2,many,-,TRBV12-3/TRBV12-4,CASSSDRRSTGELFF,TGTGCCAGCAGTTCCGACAGGCGTAGCACCGGGGAGCTGTTTTTT
TRBJ1-4,-,TRBD1,TRBV20-1,CSAVTGGLEKLFF,TGCAGTGCTGTTACAGGGGGCCTTGAAAAACTGTTTTTT
TRBJ2-5,many,TRBD1,TRBV5-1,CASRRQGDPQETQYF,TGCGCCAGCAGGCGACAGGGTGATCCCCAAGAGACCCAGTACTTC
TRBJ2-1,many,-,TRBV11-2,CASSSGPPSSYNEQFF,TGTGCCAGCAGCTCCGGCCCCCCTAGCTCCTACAATGAGCAGTTCTTC
TRBJ2-2,many,-,TRBV18,CASSPGSGTGELFF,TGTGCCAGCTCACCAGGTAGCGGCACCGGGGAGCTGTTTTTT
TRBJ2-5,few,TRBD2,TRBV14,CASSARWRGGAETQYF,TGTGCCAGCAGCGCTCGATGGCGGGGGGGCGCGGAGACCCAGTACTTC
TRBJ2-2,many,TRBD2,TRBV11-2,CASSRGEVDTGELFF,TGTGCCAGCAGCCGGGGGGAGGTTGACACCGGGGAGCTGTTTTTT
TRBJ2-6,many,-,TRBV7-9,CASSLGSVTPRAGANVLTF,TGTGCCAGCAGCTTAGGATCGGTGACTCCACGCGCTGGGGCCAACGTCCTGACTTTC
TRBJ2-1,many,TRBD2,TRBV20-1,CSARGPRGGRDEQFF,TGCAGTGCTAGAGGTCCACGCGGGGGGAGGGATGAGCAGTTCTTC
TRBJ1-5,many,-,TRBV7-2,CASSSLTAGRQPQHF,TGTGCCAGCAGCTCGCTGACAGCGGGTCGGCAGCCCCAGCATTTT
TRBJ2-2,many,-,TRBV19,CASSIVRGAGELFF,TGTGCCAGTAGTATTGTCCGAGGGGCCGGGGAGCTGTTTTTT
TRBJ2-1,-,-,TRBV12-3/TRBV12-4,CASSLGPMEQFF,TGTGCCAGCAGTTTAGGGCCTATGGAGCAGTTCTTC
TRBJ1-5,many,-,TRBV19,CASSIDRAARNQPQHF,TGTGCCAGTAGTATAGATCGGGCAGCTCGAAATCAGCCCCAGCATTTT
TRBJ2-1,few,-,TRBV20-1,CSADTNGGHYNEQFF,TGCAGTGCTGACACCAACGGGGGGCACTACAATGAGCAGTTCTTC
TRBJ2-1,many,-,TRBV12-3/TRBV12-4,CASSLFTGEQFF,TGTGCCAGCAGTTTGTTTACGGGTGAGCAGTTCTTC
TRBJ1-2,few,-,TRBV6-2/TRBV6-3,CASRDGSGRNYGYTF,TGTGCCAGCAGAGATGGCAGCGGGAGAAACTATGGCTACACCTTC
TRBJ2-2,many,TRBD2,TRBV4-3,CASSSGGITGELFF,TGCGCCAGCAGCTCGGGGGGAATCACCGGGGAGCTGTTTTTT
TRBJ1-1,few,TRBD1,TRBV19,CASLSKQGAMSGFTEAFF,TGTGCCAGCCTATCTAAACAGGGGGCGATGAGTGGATTCACTGAAGCTTTCTTT
TRBJ2-4,many,-,TRBV27,CASSWKDYTIQYF,TGTGCCAGCAGTTGGAAGGACTATACCATTCAGTACTTC
TRBJ1-2,few,-,TRBV6-1,CASALQDNYGGYTF,TGTGCCAGCGCGCTACAGGATAACTATGGTGGCTACACCTTC
TRBJ2-1,once,-,TRBV11-2,CASNERAPGPIRSDEQFF,TGTGCCAGCAACGAGCGCGCTCCAGGACCCATAAGGAGCGATGAGCAGTTCTTC
TRBJ1-1,few,-,TRBV6-4,CASSEFAGTEAFF,TGTGCCAGCAGCGAATTCGCGGGTACTGAAGCTTTCTTT
TRBJ2-5,many,-,TRBV2,CASSETWETQYF,TGTGCCAGCAGTGAAACTTGGGAGACCCAGTACTTC
TRBJ2-1,few,TRBD2,TRBV19,CASSFLAGYNEQFF,TGTGCCAGTAGTTTCCTAGCGGGTTACAATGAGCAGTTCTTC
TRBJ2-2,few,-,TRBV10-2,CASGSQVSGELFF,TGCGCCAGTGGAAGCCAGGTTTCCGGGGAGCTGTTTTTT
TRBJ1-2,many,-,TRBV6-1,CASRGAGKYYGYTF,TGTGCCAGCCGCGGGGCAGGGAAATACTATGGCTACACCTTC
TRBJ2-5,-,TRBD2,TRBV4-3,CASSLGLAGEGETQYF,TGCGCCAGCAGTCTCGGACTAGCGGGGGAGGGGGAGACCCAGTACTTC
TRBJ2-2,few,-,TRBV11-2,CASREDRGWSGELFF,TGTGCCAGCAGAGAGGATAGGGGATGGTCCGGGGAGCTGTTTTTT
TRBJ2-2,many,TRBD2,TRBV19,CASRSLAGNTGELFF,TGTGCCAGTAGAAGTCTAGCGGGGAACACCGGGGAGCTGTTTTTT
TRBJ1-1,many,TRBD1,TRBV3-1,CASSPARGWDTEAFF,TGTGCCAGCAGCCCAGCCAGGGGGTGGGACACTGAAGCTTTCTTT
TRBJ1-1,-,-,TRBV5-5,CASSSDPWGGRGTEAFF,TGTGCCAGCAGCTCGGACCCTTGGGGGGGGCGAGGGACTGAAGCTTTCTTT
TRBJ2-1,many,-,TRBV11-1,CASTRGAAGFSSYNEQFF,TGTGCCAGCACCCGGGGGGCAGCGGGGTTCAGCTCCTACAATGAGCAGTTCTTC
TRBJ1-5,many,-,TRBV5-5,CASSLGQFNQPQHF,TGTGCCAGCAGCTTGGGGCAGTTCAATCAGCCCCAGCATTTT
TRBJ2-1,many,TRBD1,TRBV5-1,CASSWGGTGHGNEQFF,TGCGCCAGCAGCTGGGGCGGGACAGGGCATGGCAATGAGCAGTTCTTC
TRBJ1-1,many,-,TRBV6-6,CASKEQGGTEAFF,TGTGCCAGCAAGGAACAGGGCGGCACTGAAGCTTTCTTT
TRBJ1-1,few,-,TRBV18,CASSPSGGWTAEAFF,TGTGCCAGCTCACCGTCGGGAGGCTGGACTGCTGAAGCTTTCTTT
TRBJ2-2,many,-,TRBV24-1,CATSENTGELFF,TGTGCCACCAGTGAAAACACCGGGGAGCTGTTTTTT
TRBJ2-3,many,-,TRBV2,CASSGQSTDTQYF,TGTGCCAGCAGTGGGCAGAGCACAGATACGCAGTATTTT
TRBJ2-7,many,TRBD1,TRBV6-2/TRBV6-3,CASSGNRDRSYEQYF,TGTGCCAGCAGTGGGAACCGGGACAGGTCCTACGAGCAGTACTTC
TRBJ1-1,many,-,TRBV25-1,CASRRGGGTEAFF,TGTGCCAGCAGGAGGGGAGGCGGCACTGAAGCTTTCTTT
TRBJ1-1,many,-,TRBV9,CASSPGPDTEAFF,TGTGCCAGCAGCCCCGGGCCCGACACTGAAGCTTTCTTT
TRBJ2-5,few,TRBD1,TRBV5-1,CASSADRGRETQYF,TGCGCCAGCAGCGCGGACAGGGGGCGAGAGACCCAGTACTTC
TRBJ1-3,-,-,TRBV9,CASSSSTGNTIYF,TGTGCCAGCAGCTCAAGTACCGGGAACACCATATATTTT
TRBJ2-1,many,TRBD2,TRBV9,CASSVRLAGEGEQFF,TGTGCCAGCAGCGTAAGACTAGCGGGGGAGGGTGAGCAGTTCTTC
TRBJ2-7,many,TRBD1,TRBV25-1,CASSVTGQGEQYF,TGTGCCAGCAGTGTCACGGGACAGGGGGAGCAGTACTTC
TRBJ2-1,many,TRBD1,TRBV7-2,CASSRGQHNEQFF,TGTGCCAGCAGCAGGGGACAGCACAATGAGCAGTTCTTC
TRBJ1-2,few,-,TRBV3-1,CASSRDSYYGYTF,TGTGCCAGCAGCCGAGACAGCTACTATGGCTACACCTTC